The clone carrying this T cell receptor beta chain is a singleton in its sample. The sample comes from a study of blood T cell repertoires in COVID-19. Turning to the study itself: Sites in the United States, Italy and Spain provided acute and convalescent COVID-19 samples.

This CDR3 spans 15 amino acids. The germline CDR1 and CDR2 sequences are MNHEY and SMNVEV (reference sequence). The V gene lost 5 bases and the J gene lost 6 bases, with 16 bases spanning the gap. TCRdb's copy holds only in-frame clones and misses some; the assay was immunoSEQ multiplex PCR. The sample consists of around 340,000 clones, 70% to 90% of them appearing once. Sequenced: peripheral blood. V and J are TRBV27 and TRBJ2-2; D is possibly TRBD1 (6 bases). The sequence came from a woman aged 55-75 years with COVID-19, enrolled during active disease. DNA of the CDR3: TGTGCCAGCAGTCCATCCCAGGGGCCCCCCGGGGAGCTGTTTTTT. It translates to CASSPSQGPPGELFF.